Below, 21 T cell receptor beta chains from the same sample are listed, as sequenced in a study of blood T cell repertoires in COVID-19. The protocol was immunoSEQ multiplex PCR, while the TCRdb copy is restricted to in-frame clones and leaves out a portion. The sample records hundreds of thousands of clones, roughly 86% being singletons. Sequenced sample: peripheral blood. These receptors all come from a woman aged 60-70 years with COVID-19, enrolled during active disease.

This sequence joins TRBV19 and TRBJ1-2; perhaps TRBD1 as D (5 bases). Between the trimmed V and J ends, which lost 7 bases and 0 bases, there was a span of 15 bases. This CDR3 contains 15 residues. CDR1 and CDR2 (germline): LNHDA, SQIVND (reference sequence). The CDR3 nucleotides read TGTGCCAGTACCTACGGGCAGGGCCCTAACTATGGCTACACCTTC. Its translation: CASTYGQGPNYGYTF.

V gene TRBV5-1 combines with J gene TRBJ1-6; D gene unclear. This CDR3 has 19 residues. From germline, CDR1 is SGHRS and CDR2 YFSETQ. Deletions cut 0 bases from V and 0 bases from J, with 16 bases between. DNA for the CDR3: TGCGCCAGCAGCTTGGGCCTTCTCGGAGGGAGCTCCTATAATTCACCCCTCCACTTT. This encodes CASSLGLLGGSSYNSPLHF.

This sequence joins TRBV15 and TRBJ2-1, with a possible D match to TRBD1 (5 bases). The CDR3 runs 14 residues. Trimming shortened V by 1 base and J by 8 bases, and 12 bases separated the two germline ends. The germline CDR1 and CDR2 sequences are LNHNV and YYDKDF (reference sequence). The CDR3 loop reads CATSRGRVGDEQFF. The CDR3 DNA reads TGTGCCACCAGCAGAGGAAGGGTAGGGGATGAGCAGTTCTTC. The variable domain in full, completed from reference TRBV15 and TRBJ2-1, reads DAMVIQNPRYQVTQFGKPVTLSCSQTLNHNVMYWYQQKSSQAPKLLFHYYDKDFNNEADTPDNFQSRRPNTSFCFLDIRSPGLGDTAMYLCATSRGRVGDEQFFGPGTRLTVL.

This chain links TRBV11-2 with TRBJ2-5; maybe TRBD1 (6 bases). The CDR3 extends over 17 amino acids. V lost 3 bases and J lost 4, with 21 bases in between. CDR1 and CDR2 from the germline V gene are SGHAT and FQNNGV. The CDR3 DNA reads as TGTGCCAGCAGCTTTAGGGGTGACAGGCTGTCCGGAGAGACCCAGTACTTC. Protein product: CASSFRGDRLSGETQYF. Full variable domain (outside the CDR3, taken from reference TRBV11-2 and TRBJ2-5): EAGVAQSPRYKIIEKRQSVAFWCNPISGHATLYWYQQILGQGPKLLIQFQNNGVVDDSQLPKDRFSAERLKGVDSTLKIQPAKLEDSAVYLCASSFRGDRLSGETQYFGPGTRLLVL.

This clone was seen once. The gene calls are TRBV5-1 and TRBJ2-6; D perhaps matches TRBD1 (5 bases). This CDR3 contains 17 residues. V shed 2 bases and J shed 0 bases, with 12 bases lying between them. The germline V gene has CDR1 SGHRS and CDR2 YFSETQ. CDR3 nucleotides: TGCGCCAGCAGCTTTCCACAGGCCCTCTCTGGGGCCAACGTCCTGACTTTC. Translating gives CASSFPQALSGANVLTF.

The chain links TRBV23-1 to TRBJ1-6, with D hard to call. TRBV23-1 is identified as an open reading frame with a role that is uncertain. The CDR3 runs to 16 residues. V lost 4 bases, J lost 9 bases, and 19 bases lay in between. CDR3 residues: CASSPPGWPRSSPLHF. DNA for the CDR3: TGCGCCAGCAGTCCACCCGGGTGGCCTCGGTCTTCACCCCTCCACTTT.

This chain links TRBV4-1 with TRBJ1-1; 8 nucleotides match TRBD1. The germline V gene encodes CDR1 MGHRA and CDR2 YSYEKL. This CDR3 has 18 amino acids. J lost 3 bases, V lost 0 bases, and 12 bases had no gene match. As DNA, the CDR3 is TGCGCCAGCAGCCAAGAATACAGTGGCAGGGGGCGGGACACTGAAGCTTTCTTT. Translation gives CASSQEYSGRGRDTEAFF.

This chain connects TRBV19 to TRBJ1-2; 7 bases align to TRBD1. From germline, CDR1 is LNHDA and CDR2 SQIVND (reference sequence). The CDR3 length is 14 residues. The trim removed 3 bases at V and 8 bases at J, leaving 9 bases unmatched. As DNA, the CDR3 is TGTGCCAGTAGTATCAAGACAGGGAGCTACGGCTACACCTTC. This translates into CASSIKTGSYGYTF. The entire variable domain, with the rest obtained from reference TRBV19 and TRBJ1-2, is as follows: DGGITQSPKYLFRKEGQNVTLSCEQNLNHDAMYWYRQDPGQGLRLIYYSQIVNDFQKGDIAEGYSVSREKKESFPLTVTSAQKNPTAFYLCASSIKTGSYGYTFGSGTRLTVV.

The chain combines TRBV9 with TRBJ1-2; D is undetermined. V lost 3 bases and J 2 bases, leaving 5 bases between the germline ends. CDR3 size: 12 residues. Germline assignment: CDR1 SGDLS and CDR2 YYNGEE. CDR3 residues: CASSAQNYGYTF. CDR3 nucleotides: TGTGCCAGCAGCGCCCAGAACTATGGCTACACCTTC.

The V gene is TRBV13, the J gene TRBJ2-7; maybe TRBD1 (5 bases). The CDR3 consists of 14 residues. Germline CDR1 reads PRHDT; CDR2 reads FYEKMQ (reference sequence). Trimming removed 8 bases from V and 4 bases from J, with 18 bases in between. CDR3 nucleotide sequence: TGTGCCAGCTTTCAAAGGGGAATGGTTTACGAGCAGTACTTC. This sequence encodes CASFQRGMVYEQYF. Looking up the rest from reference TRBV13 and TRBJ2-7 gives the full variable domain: AAGVIQSPRHLIKEKRETATLKCYPIPRHDTVYWYQQGPGQDPQFLISFYEKMQSDKGSIPDRFSAQQFSDYHSELNMSSLELGDSALYFCASFQRGMVYEQYFGPGTRLTVT.

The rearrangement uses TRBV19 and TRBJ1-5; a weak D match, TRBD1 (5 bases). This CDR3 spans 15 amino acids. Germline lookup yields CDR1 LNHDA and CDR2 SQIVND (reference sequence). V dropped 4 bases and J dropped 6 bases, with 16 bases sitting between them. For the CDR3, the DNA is TGTGCCAGTAGTAAGGGCAGGGATAAGGGTCAGCCCCAGCATTTT. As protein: CASSKGRDKGQPQHF.

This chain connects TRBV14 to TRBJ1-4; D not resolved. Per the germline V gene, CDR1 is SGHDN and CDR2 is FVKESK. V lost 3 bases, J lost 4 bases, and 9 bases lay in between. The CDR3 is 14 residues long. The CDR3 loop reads CASSHNSLNEKLFF. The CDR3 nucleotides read TGTGCCAGCAGCCACAACAGCCTTAATGAAAAACTGTTTTTT.

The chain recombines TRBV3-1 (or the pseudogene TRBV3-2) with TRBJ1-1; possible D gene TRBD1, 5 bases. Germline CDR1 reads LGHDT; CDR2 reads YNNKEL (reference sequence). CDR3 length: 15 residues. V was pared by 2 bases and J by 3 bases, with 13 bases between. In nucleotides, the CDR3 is TGTGCCAGCAGCCAAAAAGCGGGACCGCACACTGAAGCTTTCTTT. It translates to CASSQKAGPHTEAFF.

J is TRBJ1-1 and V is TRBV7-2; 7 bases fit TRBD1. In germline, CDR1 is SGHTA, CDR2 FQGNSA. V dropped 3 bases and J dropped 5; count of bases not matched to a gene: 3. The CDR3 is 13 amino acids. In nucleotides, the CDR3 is TGTGCCAGCAGCTTCCAGGGGGGAACTGAAGCTTTCTTT. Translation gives CASSFQGGTEAFF.

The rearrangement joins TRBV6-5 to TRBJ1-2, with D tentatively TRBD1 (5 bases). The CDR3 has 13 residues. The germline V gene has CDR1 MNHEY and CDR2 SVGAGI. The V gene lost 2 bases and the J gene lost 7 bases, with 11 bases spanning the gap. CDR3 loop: CASSYQGKGGYTF. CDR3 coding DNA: TGTGCCAGCAGTTACCAGGGAAAAGGTGGCTACACCTTC.

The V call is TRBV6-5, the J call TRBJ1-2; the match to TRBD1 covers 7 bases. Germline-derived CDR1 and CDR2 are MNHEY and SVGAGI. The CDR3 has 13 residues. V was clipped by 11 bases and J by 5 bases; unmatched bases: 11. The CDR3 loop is CAARTGQRYGYTF. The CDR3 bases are TGTGCCGCCAGAACGGGACAGAGATATGGCTACACCTTC.

This CDR3 reads CASGRQGGSYNEQFF. The CDR3, as DNA: TGCGCCAGCGGACGGCAGGGGGGTTCCTACAATGAGCAGTTCTTC. V usage is TRBV10-2 and J usage is TRBJ2-1; perhaps TRBD1 as D (7 bases). CDR3 length: 15 amino acids. Trimming shortened V by 8 bases and J by 1 base, and 15 bases separated the two germline ends. Looked up from germline, CDR1 is WSHSY and CDR2 is SAAADI.

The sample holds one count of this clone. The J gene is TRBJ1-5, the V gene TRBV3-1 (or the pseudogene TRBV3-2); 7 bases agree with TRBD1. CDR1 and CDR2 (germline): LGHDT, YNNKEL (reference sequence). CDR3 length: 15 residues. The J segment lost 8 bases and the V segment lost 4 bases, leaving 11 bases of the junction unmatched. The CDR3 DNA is TGTGCCAGCAGCCCGAACACAGGGGTCTCGGAGCCCCAGCATTTT. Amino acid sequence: CASSPNTGVSEPQHF.

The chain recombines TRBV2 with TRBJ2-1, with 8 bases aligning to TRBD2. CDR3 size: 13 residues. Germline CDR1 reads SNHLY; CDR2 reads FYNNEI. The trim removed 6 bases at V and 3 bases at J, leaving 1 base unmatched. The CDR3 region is CASSGGGYNEQFF. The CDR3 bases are TGTGCCAGCAGCGGGGGGGGCTACAATGAGCAGTTCTTC.

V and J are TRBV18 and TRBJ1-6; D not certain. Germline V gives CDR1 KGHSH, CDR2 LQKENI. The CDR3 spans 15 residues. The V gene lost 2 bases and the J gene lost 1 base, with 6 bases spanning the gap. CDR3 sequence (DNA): TGTGCCAGCTCACCAGGAGGTTCCTATAATTCACCCCTCCACTTT. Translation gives CASSPGGSYNSPLHF.

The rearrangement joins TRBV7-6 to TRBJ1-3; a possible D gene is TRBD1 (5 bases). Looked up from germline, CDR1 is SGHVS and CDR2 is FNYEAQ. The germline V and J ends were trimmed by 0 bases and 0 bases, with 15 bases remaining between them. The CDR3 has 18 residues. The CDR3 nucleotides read TGTGCCAGCAGCTTAGCCGGGGGTGCGGACGGCTCTGGAAACACCATATATTTT. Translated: CASSLAGGADGSGNTIYF.